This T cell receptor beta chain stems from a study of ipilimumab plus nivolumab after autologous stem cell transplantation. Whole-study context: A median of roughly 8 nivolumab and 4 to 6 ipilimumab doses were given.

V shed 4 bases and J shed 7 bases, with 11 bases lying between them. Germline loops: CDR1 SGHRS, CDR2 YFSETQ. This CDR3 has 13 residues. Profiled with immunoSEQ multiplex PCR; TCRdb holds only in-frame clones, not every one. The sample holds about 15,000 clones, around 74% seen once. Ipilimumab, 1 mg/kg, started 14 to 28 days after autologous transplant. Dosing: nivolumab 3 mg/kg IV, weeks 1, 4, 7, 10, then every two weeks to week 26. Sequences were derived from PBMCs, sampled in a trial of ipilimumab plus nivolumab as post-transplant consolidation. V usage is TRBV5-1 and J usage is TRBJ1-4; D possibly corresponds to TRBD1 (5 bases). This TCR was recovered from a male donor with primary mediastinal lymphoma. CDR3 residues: CASSPDGGEKLFF. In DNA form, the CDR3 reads TGCGCCAGCAGCCCGGATGGGGGTGAAAAACTGTTTTTT.